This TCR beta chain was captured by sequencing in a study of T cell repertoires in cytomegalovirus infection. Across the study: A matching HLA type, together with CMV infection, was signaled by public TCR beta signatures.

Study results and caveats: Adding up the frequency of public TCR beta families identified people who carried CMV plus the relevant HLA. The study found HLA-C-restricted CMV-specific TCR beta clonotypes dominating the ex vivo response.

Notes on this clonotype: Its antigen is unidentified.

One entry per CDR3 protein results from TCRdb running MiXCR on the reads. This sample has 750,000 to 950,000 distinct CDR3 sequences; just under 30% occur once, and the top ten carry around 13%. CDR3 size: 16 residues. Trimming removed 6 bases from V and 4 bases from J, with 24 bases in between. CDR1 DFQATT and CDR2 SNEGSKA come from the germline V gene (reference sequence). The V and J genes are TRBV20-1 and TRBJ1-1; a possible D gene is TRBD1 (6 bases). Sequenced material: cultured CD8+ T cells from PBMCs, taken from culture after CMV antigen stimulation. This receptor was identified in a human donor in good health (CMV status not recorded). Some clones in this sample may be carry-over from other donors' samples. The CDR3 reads CSAKSAEGHPVTEAFF. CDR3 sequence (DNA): TGCAGTGCCAAGAGCGCCGAGGGACACCCGGTCACTGAAGCTTTCTTT.